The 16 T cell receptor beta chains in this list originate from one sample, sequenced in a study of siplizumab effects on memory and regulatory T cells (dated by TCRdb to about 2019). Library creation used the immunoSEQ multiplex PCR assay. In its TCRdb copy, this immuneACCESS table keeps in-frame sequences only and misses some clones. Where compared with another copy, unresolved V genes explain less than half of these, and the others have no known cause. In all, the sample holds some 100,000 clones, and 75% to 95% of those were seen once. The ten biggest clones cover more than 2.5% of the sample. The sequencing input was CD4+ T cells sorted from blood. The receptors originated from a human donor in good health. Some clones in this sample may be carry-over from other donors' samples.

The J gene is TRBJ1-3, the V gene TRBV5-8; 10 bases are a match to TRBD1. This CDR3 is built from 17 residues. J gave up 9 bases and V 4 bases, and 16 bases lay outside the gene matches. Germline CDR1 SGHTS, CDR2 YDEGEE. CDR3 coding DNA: TGTGCCAGCAGCCTGCAGAATGAGGACAGGGGGAGAGGCACCATATATTTT. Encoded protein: CASSLQNEDRGRGTIYF.

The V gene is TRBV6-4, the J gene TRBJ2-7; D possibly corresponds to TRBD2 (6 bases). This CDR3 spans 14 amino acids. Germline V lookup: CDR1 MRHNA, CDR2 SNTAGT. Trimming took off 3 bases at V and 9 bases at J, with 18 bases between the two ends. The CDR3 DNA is TGTGCCAGCAGTGAAGGAGCCGGGGGTATGGGGCAGTACTTC. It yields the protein CASSEGAGGMGQYF.

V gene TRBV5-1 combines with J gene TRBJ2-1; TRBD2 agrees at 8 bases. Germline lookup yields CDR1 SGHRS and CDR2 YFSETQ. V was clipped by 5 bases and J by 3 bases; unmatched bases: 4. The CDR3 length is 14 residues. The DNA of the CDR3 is TGCGCCAGCAGTCCAGCGGGAGTCTACAATGAGCAGTTCTTC. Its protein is CASSPAGVYNEQFF.

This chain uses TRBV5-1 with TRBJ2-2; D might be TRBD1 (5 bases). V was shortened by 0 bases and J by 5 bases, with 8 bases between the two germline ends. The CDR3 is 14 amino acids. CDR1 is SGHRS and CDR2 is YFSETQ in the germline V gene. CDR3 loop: CASSLAQGTGELFF. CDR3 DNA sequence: TGCGCCAGCAGCTTGGCCCAGGGTACCGGGGAGCTGTTTTTT.

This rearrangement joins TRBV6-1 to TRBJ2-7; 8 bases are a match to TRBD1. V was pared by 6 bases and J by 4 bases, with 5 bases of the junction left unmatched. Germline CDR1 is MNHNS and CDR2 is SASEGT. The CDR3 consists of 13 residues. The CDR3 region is CASRGQGGYEQYF. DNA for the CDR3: TGTGCCAGCAGAGGACAGGGTGGGTACGAGCAGTACTTC.

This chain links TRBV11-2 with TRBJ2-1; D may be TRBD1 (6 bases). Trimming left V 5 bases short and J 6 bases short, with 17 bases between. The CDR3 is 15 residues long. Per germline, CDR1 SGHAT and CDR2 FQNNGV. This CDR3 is CASSPTEQGRNEQFF. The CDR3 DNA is TGTGCCAGCAGCCCAACCGAACAGGGCCGCAATGAGCAGTTCTTC.

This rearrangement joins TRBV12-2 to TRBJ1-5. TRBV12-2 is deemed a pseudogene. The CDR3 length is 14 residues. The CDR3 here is CASRPRTYVRPQHF. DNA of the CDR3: TGTGCAAGTCGCCCTCGTACCTACGTGAGGCCCCAGCATTTT.

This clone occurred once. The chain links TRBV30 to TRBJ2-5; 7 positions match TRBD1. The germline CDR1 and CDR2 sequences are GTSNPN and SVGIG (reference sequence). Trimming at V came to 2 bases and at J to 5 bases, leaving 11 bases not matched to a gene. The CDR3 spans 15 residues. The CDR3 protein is CAWSKNRGSYETQYF. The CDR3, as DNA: TGTGCCTGGAGTAAGAACAGGGGAAGCTACGAGACCCAGTACTTC.

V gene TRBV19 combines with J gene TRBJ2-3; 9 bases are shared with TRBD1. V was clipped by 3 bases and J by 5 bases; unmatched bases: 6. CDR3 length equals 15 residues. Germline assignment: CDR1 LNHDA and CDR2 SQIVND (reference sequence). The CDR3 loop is CASSMGTGRLDTQYF. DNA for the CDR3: TGTGCCAGTAGTATGGGGACAGGGCGTTTAGATACGCAGTATTTT. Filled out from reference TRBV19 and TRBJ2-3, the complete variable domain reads DGGITQSPKYLFRKEGQNVTLSCEQNLNHDAMYWYRQDPGQGLRLIYYSQIVNDFQKGDIAEGYSVSREKKESFPLTVTSAQKNPTAFYLCASSMGTGRLDTQYFGPGTRLTVL.

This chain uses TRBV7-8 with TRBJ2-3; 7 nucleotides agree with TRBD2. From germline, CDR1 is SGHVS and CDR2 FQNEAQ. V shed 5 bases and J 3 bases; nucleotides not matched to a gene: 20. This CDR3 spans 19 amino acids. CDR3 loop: CASSRRTRTRLEVTDTQYF. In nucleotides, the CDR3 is TGTGCCAGCAGCAGACGAACCAGGACTAGGCTCGAAGTGACAGATACGCAGTATTTT.

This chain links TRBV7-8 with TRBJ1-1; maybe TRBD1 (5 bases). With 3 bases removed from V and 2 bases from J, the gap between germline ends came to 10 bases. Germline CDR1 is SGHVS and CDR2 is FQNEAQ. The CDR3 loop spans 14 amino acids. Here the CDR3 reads CASSFQGLNTEAFF. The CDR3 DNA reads TGTGCCAGCAGCTTCCAGGGTCTTAACACTGAAGCTTTCTTT.

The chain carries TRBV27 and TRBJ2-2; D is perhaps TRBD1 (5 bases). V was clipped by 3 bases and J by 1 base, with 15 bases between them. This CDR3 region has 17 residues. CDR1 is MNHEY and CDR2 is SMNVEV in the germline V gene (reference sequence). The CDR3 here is CASSFQGRAKNTGELFF. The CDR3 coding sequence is TGTGCCAGCAGTTTCCAGGGCAGGGCTAAGAACACCGGGGAGCTGTTTTTT.

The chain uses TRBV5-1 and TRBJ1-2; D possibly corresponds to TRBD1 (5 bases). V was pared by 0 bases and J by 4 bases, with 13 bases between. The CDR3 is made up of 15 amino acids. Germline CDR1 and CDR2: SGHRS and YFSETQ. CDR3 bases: TGCGCCAGCAGCTTGGAGGGCAGGGAGACCTATGGCTACACCTTC. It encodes CASSLEGRETYGYTF.

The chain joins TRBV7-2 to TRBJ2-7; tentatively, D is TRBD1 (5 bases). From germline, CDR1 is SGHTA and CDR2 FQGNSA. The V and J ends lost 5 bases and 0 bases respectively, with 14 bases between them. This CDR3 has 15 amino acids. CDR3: CASSATGYTSYEQYF. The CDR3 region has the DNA TGTGCCAGCAGCGCTACAGGCTACACCTCCTACGAGCAGTACTTC.

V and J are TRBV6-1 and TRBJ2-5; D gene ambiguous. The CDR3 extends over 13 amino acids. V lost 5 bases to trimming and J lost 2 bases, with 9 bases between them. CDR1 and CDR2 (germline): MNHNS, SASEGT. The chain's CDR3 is CASSPLSQETQYF. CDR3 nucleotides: TGTGCCAGCAGTCCCTTATCTCAAGAGACCCAGTACTTC.

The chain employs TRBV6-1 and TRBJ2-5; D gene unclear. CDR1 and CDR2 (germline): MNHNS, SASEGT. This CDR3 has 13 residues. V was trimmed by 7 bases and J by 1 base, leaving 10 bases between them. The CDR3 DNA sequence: TGTGCCAGCACGCTGGATGCCCAAGAGACCCAGTACTTC. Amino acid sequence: CASTLDAQETQYF.